These 21 T cell receptor beta chains were sequenced from one sample in a study of T cells in Graves' hyperthyroidism and ophthalmopathy. What was amplified from RNA transcripts were TCR beta CDR3 regions. Using the HTBI primer set, a first-round RT-PCR was run on the TCR CDR3. TCRdb ran MiXCR on the multiplex PCR reads and lists one entry per CDR3 protein. The sample lists about 130,000 distinct CDR3 sequences; around 20% were seen once. Material for sequencing was blood. These receptors all stem from a woman aged 50 to 60 with Graves' hyperthyroidism that later progressed to Graves' ophthalmopathy.

Many counts were recorded for this clonotype. The CDR3 loop reads CASSLIGRAVETQYF. The CDR3 DNA reads as TGTGCCAGCAGCTTAATCGGGAGGGCCGTGGAGACCCAGTACTTC. This chain links TRBV11-2 with TRBJ2-5, with 8 bases lining up with TRBD2. This CDR3 has 15 residues. Germline trimming cut 2 bases from V and 5 bases from J; bases unmatched to any gene: 7. The germline V gene encodes CDR1 SGHAT and CDR2 FQNNGV.

At least ten counts were recorded for this clonotype. The chain has TRBV30 and TRBJ2-2, with TRBD2 identical over 8 bases. With V trimmed by 5 bases and J by 6 bases, 8 bases remained unmatched. The CDR3 totals 14 residues. The germline CDR1 and CDR2 sequences are GTSNPN and SVGIG (reference sequence). In DNA, the CDR3 is TGTGCCTGGGTCAGAAGCGGGAGACCCGGGGAGCTGTTTTTT. This codes for CAWVRSGRPGELFF.

This clonotype was counted ten times or more. The chain combines TRBV2 with TRBJ1-5, with 7 bases aligning to TRBD1. The CDR3 consists of 15 residues. The V and J ends lost 4 bases and 4 bases, in that order; junction bases with no gene match: 7. From germline, CDR1 is SNHLY and CDR2 FYNNEI. This chain's CDR3 is CASSVGQAKNQPQHF. CDR3 coding DNA: TGTGCCAGCAGTGTTGGACAGGCGAAGAATCAGCCCCAGCATTTT.

This clonotype has a handful of counts. The V and J genes are TRBV7-9 and TRBJ2-6; 8 bases are shared with TRBD1. CDR1 is SEHNR, CDR2 FQNEAQ, per germline (reference sequence). The CDR3 spans 19 residues. With 5 bases clipped from V and 3 bases from J, the junction kept 15 bases outside the gene matches. Here the CDR3 DNA reads TGTGCCAGCAGCCCAGGGACAGGTGGACCTCGTTTTGGGGCCAACGTCCTGACTTTC. Its translation: CASSPGTGGPRFGANVLTF.

Worth noting for this clonotype: With a much larger clone just one base away, this may be a read error. The chain combines TRBV15 with TRBJ1-5; TRBD1 might be the D (5 bases). Germline values: CDR1 LNHNV, CDR2 YYDKDF (reference sequence). The V end lost 2 bases, the J end lost 4 bases, and 9 bases lay between the germline ends. The CDR3 consists of 14 residues. The CDR3 DNA follows: TGTGCCACCAGCAGACGGGGACGGAATCAGCCCCAGCATTTT. Translation gives CATSRRGRNQPQHF.

This sequence joins TRBV6-1 and TRBJ2-1; D unresolved. V lost 5 bases to trimming and J lost 11 bases, with 13 bases between them. Per germline, CDR1 MNHNS and CDR2 SASEGT. The CDR3 length is 12 residues. For the CDR3, the DNA is TGTGCCAGCAGTAAACATGGCCCCCAGCAGTTCTTC. The encoded protein is CASSKHGPQQFF.

V is TRBV7-8 and J is TRBJ1-5; possibly TRBD1 for D (5 bases). The CDR3 contains 14 residues. Germline V gene data show CDR1 as SGHVS and CDR2 as FQNEAQ. V was cut by 5 bases and J by 1 base, with 9 bases left in between. The CDR3 loop reads CASSVSGSNQPQHF. CDR3 DNA sequence: TGTGCCAGCAGCGTATCAGGGAGCAATCAGCCCCAGCATTTT.

V is TRBV9 and J is TRBJ2-5; D gene uncertain. The CDR3 is 13 residues long. Germline CDR1 and CDR2: SGDLS and YYNGEE. The V gene lost 3 bases and the J gene lost 2 bases, with 8 bases spanning the gap. CDR3 amino acids: CASSAGFQETQYF. In nucleotides, the CDR3 is TGTGCCAGCAGCGCGGGTTTTCAAGAGACCCAGTACTTC.

This clonotype was seen at least ten times. CDR3 sequence: CASSLLQGKNIQYF. CDR3 coding DNA: TGTGCCAGCAGCCTTCTACAGGGCAAAAACATTCAGTACTTC. This chain links TRBV3-1 with TRBJ2-4; a possible D gene is TRBD1 (6 bases). Germline V gene sequence: CDR1 LGHDT, CDR2 YNNKEL (reference sequence). The CDR3 loop spans 14 amino acids. V lost 4 bases and J 3 bases, leaving 10 bases between the germline ends.

The rearrangement joins TRBV18 to TRBJ2-5; 7 positions match TRBD1. The V gene's germline CDR1 is KGHSH and CDR2 LQKENI. With V trimmed by 2 bases and J by 3 bases, 0 bases remained unmatched. There are 13 residues in the CDR3. CDR3 DNA: TGTGCCAGCTCACCAGGGACAGAAGAGACCCAGTACTTC. This gives the protein CASSPGTEETQYF.

This clonotype occurred many times. This chain uses TRBV7-3 with TRBJ2-3; 8 bases map to TRBD2. This CDR3 is 14 amino acids long. Trimming at V came to 3 bases and at J to 4 bases, leaving 3 bases not matched to a gene. CDR1 and CDR2 from the germline V gene are SGHTA and FQGTGA. The CDR3 DNA is TGTGCCAGCAGCTTGGGCGGGAGGTCAGATACGCAGTATTTT. Translated, it gives CASSLGGRSDTQYF. Variable domain in full (rest from reference TRBV7-3 and TRBJ2-3): GAGVSQTPSNKVTEKGKYVELRCDPISGHTALYWYRQSLGQGPEFLIYFQGTGAADDSGLPNDRFFAVRPEGSVSTLKIQRTERGDSAVYLCASSLGGRSDTQYFGPGTRLTVL.

This clonotype occurred many times. This chain connects TRBV6-1 to TRBJ2-5, with unresolved D. The CDR3 runs to 9 residues. The germline V gene has CDR1 MNHNS and CDR2 SASEGT. V lost 6 bases and J lost 4, with 0 bases in between. The CDR3 sequence: CASRETQYF. The CDR3 DNA reads as TGTGCCAGCAGAGAGACCCAGTACTTC.

This clonotype came up a few times. The chain has TRBV29-1 and TRBJ1-3; D unclear. The V end was cut by 6 bases, the J end by 0 bases, with 6 bases between. CDR3 length equals 12 residues. Germline V CDR1 and CDR2: SQVTM, ANQGSEA. CDR3 amino acids: CSVNLSGNTIYF. The DNA of the CDR3 is TGCAGCGTAAACCTCTCTGGAAACACCATATATTTT.

CDR3 amino acids: CASSPPGAFYNEQFF. The CDR3 region has the DNA TGTGCCAGCAGTCCCCCGGGAGCGTTTTACAATGAGCAGTTCTTC. The V gene is TRBV11-2, the J gene TRBJ2-1; TRBD2 might be the D (6 bases). CDR1 and CDR2 from the germline V gene are SGHAT and FQNNGV. The ends were cut back, 6 bases at V and 4 bases at J, with 16 bases in the middle. CDR3 length: 15 residues.

This clonotype showed up many times. The rearrangement links TRBV20-1 to TRBJ1-2; D gene ambiguous. CDR3 length: 13 amino acids. Germline CDR1 DFQATT, CDR2 SNEGSKA (reference sequence). Trimming took off 0 bases at V and 0 bases at J, with 5 bases between the two ends. CDR3 sequence (DNA): TGCAGTGCTAGAGATATGGCTAACTATGGCTACACCTTC. As protein: CSARDMANYGYTF.

This clonotype has a single count. The chain carries TRBV11-2 and TRBJ2-7, with a weak D call TRBD2 (6 bases). Trimming removed 1 base at V and 2 bases at J, with 9 bases between. This CDR3 comprises 14 residues. Germline V lookup: CDR1 SGHAT, CDR2 FQNNGV. CDR3 sequence (DNA): TGTGCCAGCAGCTTAGTTGGGGGGACCTACGAGCAGTACTTC. Translating gives CASSLVGGTYEQYF.

This clonotype was recorded many times. The J gene is TRBJ2-6, the V gene TRBV3-1; D possibly corresponds to TRBD1 (6 bases). From germline, CDR1 is LGHDT and CDR2 YNNKEL (reference sequence). V lost 6 bases, J lost 0 bases, and 21 bases lay in between. This CDR3 has 19 amino acids. CDR3 residues: CASSHPQGQGLSGANVLTF. In DNA form, the CDR3 reads TGTGCCAGCAGTCACCCCCAGGGACAAGGCCTCTCTGGGGCCAACGTCCTGACTTTC. The variable domain in full, with the rest retrieved from reference TRBV3-1 and TRBJ2-6, is DTAVSQTPKYLVTQMGNDKSIKCEQNLGHDTMYWYKQDSKKFLKIMFSYNNKELIINETVPNRFSPKSPDKAHLNLHINSLELGDSAVYFCASSHPQGQGLSGANVLTFGAGSRLTVL.

This clonotype occurred many times. The genes are TRBV28 and TRBJ2-7, with 13 nucleotides matching TRBD2. Germline CDR1 reads MDHEN; CDR2 reads SYDVKM. V dropped 3 bases and J dropped 4; count of bases not matched to a gene: 9. The CDR3 spans 17 residues. The CDR3 is CASSFGLAGDPHYEQYF. Written as DNA, the CDR3 is TGTGCCAGCAGTTTCGGACTAGCGGGAGACCCTCATTACGAGCAGTACTTC.

This clonotype was detected once. The gene calls are TRBV28 and TRBJ2-1, with 16 bases matching TRBD2. Germline values: CDR1 MDHEN, CDR2 SYDVKM. V was pared by 8 bases and J by 3 bases, with 7 bases of the junction left unmatched. The CDR3 loop spans 17 amino acids. This chain's CDR3 is CASEGLAGGLLYNEQFF. CDR3 DNA sequence: TGTGCCAGCGAGGGACTAGCGGGGGGGCTCCTCTACAATGAGCAGTTCTTC.

This clonotype was counted many times. This chain joins TRBV2 and TRBJ2-3; perhaps TRBD2 as D (6 bases). The CDR3 runs to 15 residues. The germline V gene encodes CDR1 SNHLY and CDR2 FYNNEI. Trimming left V 6 bases short and J 2 bases short, with 15 bases between. CDR3 sequence (DNA): TGTGCCAGCAGCACTCGGGGGAGTTTCACAGATACGCAGTATTTT. Protein product: CASSTRGSFTDTQYF.

This clonotype appeared many times. J is TRBJ2-7 and V is TRBV30, with 9 bases aligning to TRBD2. The germline V gene encodes CDR1 GTSNPN and CDR2 SVGIG (reference sequence). CDR3 length: 14 amino acids. V shed 3 bases, J shed 1 base, and the junction held 4 bases outside the gene matches. The CDR3 reads CAWRRAGGSYEQYF. As DNA, the CDR3 is TGTGCCTGGAGGAGAGCGGGAGGATCCTACGAGCAGTACTTC.